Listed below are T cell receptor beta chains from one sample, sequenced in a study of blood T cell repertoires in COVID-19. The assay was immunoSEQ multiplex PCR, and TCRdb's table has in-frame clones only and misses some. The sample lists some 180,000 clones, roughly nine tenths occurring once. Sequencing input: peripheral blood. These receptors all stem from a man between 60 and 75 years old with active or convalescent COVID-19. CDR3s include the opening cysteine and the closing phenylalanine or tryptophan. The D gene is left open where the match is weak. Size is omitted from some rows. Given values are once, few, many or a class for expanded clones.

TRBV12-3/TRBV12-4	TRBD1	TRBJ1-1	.	TGTGCCAGCAGGATCTGGACAGGGAGGTCTTTCTTT	CASRIWTGRSFF
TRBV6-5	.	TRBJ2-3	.	TGTGCCAGTAGGGGGGGGACAGATACGCAGTATTTT	CASRGGTDTQYF
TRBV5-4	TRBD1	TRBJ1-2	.	TGTGCCAGCAGCTCTTCAGGGGGCGCGGACTATGGCTACACCTTC	CASSSSGGADYGYTF
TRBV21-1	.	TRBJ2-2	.	TGTGCCAGCAGCTACGGGACAGGGGGTGTTTTATCTGGGGAGCTGTTTTTT	CASSYGTGGVLSGELFF
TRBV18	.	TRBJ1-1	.	TGTGCCAGCTCACCAAGGAGGGGATGGGCTTTCTTT	CASSPRRGWAFF
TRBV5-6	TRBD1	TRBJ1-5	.	TGTGCCAGCAGCTCGGCCGGGACAGGGGGCCTGGGCAATCAGCCCCAGCATTTT	CASSSAGTGGLGNQPQHF
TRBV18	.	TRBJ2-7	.	TGTGCCAGCTCACCCGACACGTACGAGCAGTACTTC	CASSPDTYEQYF
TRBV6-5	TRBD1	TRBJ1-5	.	TGTGCCAGCAGTCGAAGACAGGGTGGCCAGCCCCAGCATTTT	CASSRRQGGQPQHF
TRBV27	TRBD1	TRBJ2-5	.	TGTGCCAGCAGTTTACAGGACAGGGGGCGAGAGACCCAGTACTTC	CASSLQDRGRETQYF
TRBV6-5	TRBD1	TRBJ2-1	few	TGTGCCAGCAGATCACGACAGGGGGCAAAGCAGTTCTTC	CASRSRQGAKQFF
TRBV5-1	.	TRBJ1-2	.	TGCGCCAGCAGCCCCACGGACCAGGGTGGCTACACCTTC	CASSPTDQGGYTF
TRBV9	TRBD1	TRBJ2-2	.	TGTGCCAGCAGCGTAGATCCAGGGGGCGCAACCGGGGAGCTGTTTTTT	CASSVDPGGATGELFF
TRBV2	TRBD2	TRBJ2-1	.	TGTGCCAGCAGAGGGCGGGGGGCTTACAATGAGCAGTTCTTC	CASRGRGAYNEQFF
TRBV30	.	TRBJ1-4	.	TGTGCCTGGAGTGTAATGTCCGGAAGAGGCGAAAAACTGTTTTTT	CAWSVMSGRGEKLFF
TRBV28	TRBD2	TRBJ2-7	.	TGTGCCAGCAGTTTCGGGGGTAGCGGGGGGTACTACGAGCAGTACTTC	CASSFGGSGGYYEQYF
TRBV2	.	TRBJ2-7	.	TGTGCCAGCAGTGATCAGGGCTCCTACGAGCAGTACTTC	CASSDQGSYEQYF
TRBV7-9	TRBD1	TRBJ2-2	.	TGTGCCAGCAGCTTAGGGACAGGGGCGTTTAACACCGGGGAGCTGTTTTTT	CASSLGTGAFNTGELFF